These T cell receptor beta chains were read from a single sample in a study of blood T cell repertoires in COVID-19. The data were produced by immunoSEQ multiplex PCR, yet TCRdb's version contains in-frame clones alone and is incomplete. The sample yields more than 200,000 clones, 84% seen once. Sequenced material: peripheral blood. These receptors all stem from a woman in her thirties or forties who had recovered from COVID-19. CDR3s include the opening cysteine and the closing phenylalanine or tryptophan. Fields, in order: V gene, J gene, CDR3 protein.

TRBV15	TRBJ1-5	CATSRGSNQPQHF
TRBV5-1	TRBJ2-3	CASTSGTGVWFADTQYF
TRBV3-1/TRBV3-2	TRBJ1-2	CASSPVHRGDPLYGYTF
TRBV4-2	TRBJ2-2	CASSQPRDRVDTGELFF
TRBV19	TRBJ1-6	CASSPAGGLLNSPLHF
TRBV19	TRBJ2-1	CASSKLNEQFF
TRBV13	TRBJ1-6	CASSLRRVDSPLHF
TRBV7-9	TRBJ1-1	CASSLRQGKIEAFF
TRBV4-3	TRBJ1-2	CASSQDRSGLYGYTF
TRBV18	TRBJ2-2	CASSSVNTGELFF
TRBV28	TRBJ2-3	CASSLSGVAGGDTQYF
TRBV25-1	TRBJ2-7	CASSDRSSYEQYF
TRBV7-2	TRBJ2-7	CASSKGQENYYEQYF
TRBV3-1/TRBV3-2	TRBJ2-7	CASSQMSKGQGISEQYF
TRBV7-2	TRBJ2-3	CASSLARGVGTDTQYF
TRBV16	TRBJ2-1	CASSRTDNEQFF
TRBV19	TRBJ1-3	CASSMTGSGNTIYF
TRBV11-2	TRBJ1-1	CASSPYRVGTEAFF
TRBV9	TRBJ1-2	CASSGRQDDHFYGYTF